This T cell receptor (beta chain) was sequenced in a study of vaccination and CD4 T cells after COVID-19. Sample treatment: approximately nine-day PBMC culture with coronavirus spike peptide pools or control peptides (ViraFEST assay). Roughly 2 million PBMCs per well were cultured with 8.5 to 10 IU/ml IL-2 and about 9.7 ug/ml peptide pools. This clonotype appeared a few times. Its antigen is unidentified. Sequenced with the Oncomine TCR Beta short-read assay was DNA taken from cultured CD4+ T cells. Extraction of genomic DNA was performed on cultured CD4+ T cells. TCRdb redid the calling of the PCR reads with MiXCR, one entry per CDR3 protein. The sample yields roughly 4,000 distinct CDR3 sequences, approximately 16% seen once. The length of the CDR3 is 12 residues. V shed 6 bases and J shed 1 base, with 6 bases lying between them. Germline lookup yields CDR1 LNHDA and CDR2 SQIVND (reference sequence).

The genes are TRBV19 and TRBJ1-1; D is unresolved. Source material: CD4+ T cells from blood, cultured in vitro. This TCR came from a human donor who had recovered from COVID-19. The CDR3 protein is CASSFPNTEAFF. The DNA for the CDR3 is TGTGCCAGTAGCTTCCCGAACACTGAAGCTTTCTTT.